This T cell receptor (beta chain) was recovered during a study of glioma-infiltrating T cells after dendritic cell vaccination. With V trimmed by 8 bases and J by 3 bases, 5 bases remained unmatched. Germline V gene lookup returns CDR1 LNHDA and CDR2 SQIVND (reference sequence). The length of the CDR3 is 13 residues. Study-level findings and limits: Longer survival after dendritic cell vaccination followed higher pretreatment TIL content.

TCRdb's copy holds only in-frame clones and misses some; the assay was immunoSEQ multiplex PCR. The sample comprises 50,000 to 80,000 clones, 75% to 85% of which are singletons, and 7% to 10% rests with the top ten. This clone was seen once. As yet, its antigen is unknown. This material consisted of blood, taken before dendritic cell vaccination. This chain joins TRBV19 and TRBJ2-5; 8 bases line up with TRBD1. The source is a human donor with glioblastoma. In nucleotides, the CDR3 is TGTGCCAGTGGCACAGGGGGGAAAGAGACCCAGTACTTC. Translated, it gives CASGTGGKETQYF.